This TCR beta chain was documented in a study of blood T cell repertoires in COVID-19 (dated by TCRdb to between 2020 and 2021). About the investigation overall: Samples from collaborators originated in the United States, Italy and Spain and spanned both the acute and convalescent phases of COVID-19. The material from the prospective study consisted of cDNA or gDNA derived from T cells, B-cell-depleted T cells, or PBMCs. Subjects who had been exposed to COVID-19, were actively infected with it, or had recovered from it provided the deeply sampled blood TCRbeta repertoires that made up the dataset. A freely available public database, intended as a resource for researchers studying the immune response to SARS-CoV-2, is where the repertoires were released. The samples were drawn from the first 160 participants of the ongoing ImmuneRACE study and from more than 1,000 subjects provided by 6 global collaborators. A de-identified subject ID, COVID-19 status, age in years and sex were almost always included in the sample metadata. Where available, HLA class I and class II types were obtained from metadata supplied by the sample provider rather than from assay-based typing. What the research found in general, with its limitations: How much clinical and demographic metadata was included differed by source and by participant, and the metadata was provided uncurated.

The CDR3 sequence holds 16 residues, the cysteine and phenylalanine included. Only the CDR3 DNA is retained, 48 bases long and in frame from the first base. V ends up 5 bases short and J 1 base short, with an unmatched junction base count of 9. From the germline V gene, CDR1 is MNHEY and CDR2 is SVGEGT. TCRbeta CDR3 regions were amplified from genomic DNA by means of the immunoSEQ Assay, a bias-controlled multiplex PCR. The authors' pipeline ran thus. The number of nucleated cells in each sample was estimated by amplification of reference gene primers within the assay. To quantify the absolute abundance of each unique TCRbeta CDR3 rearrangement, sequence reads were collapsed and filtered. For each sample, productive Simpson clonality was calculated by taking the square root of Simpson's diversity index across productive rearrangements. TCRdb re-hosts the immuneACCESS table, in-frame sequences only. Its copies lack some clones; in the studies checked, an unresolved V gene accounts for under half of them, and the cause for the rest is not known. V, J and clone size reflect that table, while D and trimming were determined from the DNA. The table for this sample lists some 130,000 clones; over 60% of them were counted only once. 1.9% of the sample is in the top ten clones.

Each collaborating institution followed its own protocols to collect whole blood in K2EDTA tubes. For TCRbeta analysis, collaborators shipped samples as frozen whole blood, isolated PBMCs, or DNA extracted from either of those sample types. About this clone: There is no known antigen for this receptor. No much larger clonotype is one base removed from it; base qualities were not supplied.

The sequencing sample was made of peripheral blood. The TCR was taken from a woman between 65 and 79 years old with acute or convalescent COVID-19. Recombination joined TRBV6-2 or TRBV6-3 with TRBJ2-7, with TRBD1 identical over 9 junction bases. The sequenced DNA is TGTGCCAGCAGTCTGCGAACCGGGACAGGGTCCTACGAGCAGTACTTC. Translated, this is CASSLRTGTGSYEQYF.